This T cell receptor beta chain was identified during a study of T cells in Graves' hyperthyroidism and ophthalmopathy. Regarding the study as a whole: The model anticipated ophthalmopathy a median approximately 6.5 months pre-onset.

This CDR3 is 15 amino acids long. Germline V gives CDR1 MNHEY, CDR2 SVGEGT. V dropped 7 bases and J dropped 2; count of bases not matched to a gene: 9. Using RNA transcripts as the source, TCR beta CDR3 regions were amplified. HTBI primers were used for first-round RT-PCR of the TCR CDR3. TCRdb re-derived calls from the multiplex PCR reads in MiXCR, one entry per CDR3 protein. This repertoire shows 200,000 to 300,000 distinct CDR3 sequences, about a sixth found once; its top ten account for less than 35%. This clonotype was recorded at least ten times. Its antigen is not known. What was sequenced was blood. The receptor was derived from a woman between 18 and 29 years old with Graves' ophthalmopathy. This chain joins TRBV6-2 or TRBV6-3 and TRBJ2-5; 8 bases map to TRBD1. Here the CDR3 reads CASNSGQGLQETQYF. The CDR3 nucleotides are TGTGCCAGCAACTCCGGACAGGGCTTACAAGAGACCCAGTACTTC.